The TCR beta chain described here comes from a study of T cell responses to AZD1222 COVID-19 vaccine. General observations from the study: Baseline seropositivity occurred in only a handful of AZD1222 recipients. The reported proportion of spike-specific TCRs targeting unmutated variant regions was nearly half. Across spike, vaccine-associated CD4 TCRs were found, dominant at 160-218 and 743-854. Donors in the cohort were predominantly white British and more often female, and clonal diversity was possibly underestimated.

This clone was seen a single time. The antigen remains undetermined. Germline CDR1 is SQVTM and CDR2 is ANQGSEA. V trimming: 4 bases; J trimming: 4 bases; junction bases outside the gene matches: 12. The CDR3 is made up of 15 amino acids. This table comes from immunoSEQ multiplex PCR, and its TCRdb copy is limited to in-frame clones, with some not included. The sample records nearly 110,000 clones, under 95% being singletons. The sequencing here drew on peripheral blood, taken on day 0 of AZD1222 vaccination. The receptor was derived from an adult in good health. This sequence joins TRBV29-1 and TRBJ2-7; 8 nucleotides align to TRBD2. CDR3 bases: TGCAGCGTTGCGGGGGGGGTTTCCAACCCTTACGAGCAGTACTTC. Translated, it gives CSVAGGVSNPYEQYF.